Below, one TCR beta chain is given with its context. It lacks a known antigen. No per-base quality is available; no much larger clone lies one base away. Libraries came from the immunoSEQ multiplex PCR assay. A mixture of 60 forward primers for TCR Vbeta segments and 13 reverse primers for TCR Jbeta segments was used in the multiplex PCR. The CDR3 region of rearranged TCR beta genes was amplified from genomic DNA by a multiplex PCR assay. On the Illumina HiSeq System, the amplified TCR beta libraries were sequenced as 87-base-pair reads. Under the source paper's analysis protocol: In a later analysis, tens of millions of unique TCR beta chains were counted across the approximately 670 repertoires, and around 10 million of these chains were shared by at least two donors. Raw reads were error-corrected and collapsed into unique sequences with a nearest-neighbor algorithm that merged closely related sequences to remove PCR and sequencing errors. To assign V, D and J gene segments, CDR3 sequences were aligned to IMGT reference sequences. For a sequence to be retained, a match of at least six nucleotides was required to both a V gene segment and a J gene segment. Rearrangements were called productive when the CDR3 lacked stop codons and stayed in frame with V and J; all others were non-productive. Following IMGT convention, CDR3 was defined as the stretch from the second conserved V-encoded cysteine to the conserved J-encoded phenylalanine. The earlier analysis of fewer than 700 of the donors excluded sequences that lacked an unambiguous match to a single V gene segment. An earlier analysis of several hundred of the donors classified V segments as functional when productive rearrangements were above 56.7% and as segregating when the standard deviation between donors was above 5%. A statistical classification framework was built for diagnosing cytomegalovirus status from the catalog of TCR beta chain sequences. A later analysis assigned V and J genes by comparing TCR nucleotide sequences with IMGT/GENE-DB human TR gene sequences. In a later analysis, CDR3 sequences and most-parsimonious VDJ recombination scenarios were assigned using the TCRdist pipeline. In a later analysis, every TCR beta chain was defined by the combination of its CDR3 amino acid sequence and its V-gene family, and reads without a unique V-gene family were dropped. To address suspected cross-contamination and a sequencing artifact, a later analysis removed a few hundred highly shared, low-generation-probability nucleotide sequences. For each public chain, a later analysis derived a clonal expansion index from normalized ranks of inferred template counts within each repertoire. In a later analysis, generation probabilities were computed using a VDJ recombination model fitted to out-of-frame rearrangements, and the results were checked against IGoR. A later analysis scored TCR-TCR, TCR-HLA and TCR-CMV co-occurrence with hypergeometric tests, applying a repertoire-size bias correction to TCR pairs. A later analysis estimated false discovery rates by permuting HLA or CMV assignments 20 times. In a later analysis, co-occurring TCRs were grouped with DBSCAN, and TCRdist sequence similarity was added when clustering was performed within HLA-allele-positive subsets. Co-occurrence clustering excluded repertoires with fewer than 30,000 or more than 120,000 public chains, plus five with anomalous nucleotide sharing. Entries here come from immuneACCESS through TCRdb and include only in-frame sequences with V and J called. Some clones fail to appear in such tables; in the studies checked, an unresolved V gene covers under half of the shortfall, and the cause of the remainder is unknown. The V and J calls and clone size were taken over from that table, and D and trimming were inferred from the DNA. This sample lists 150,000 to 250,000 clones; 79% were detected once. Clones ranked in the top ten supply over 1.5% of the sample.

The germline V gene (reference sequence) sets CDR1 to MNHNY and CDR2 to SVGAGI. The junction shows trimming of 7 bases on V and 1 base on J, and the gene matches do not reach 10 bases of it. From the cysteine up to the phenylalanine, the CDR3 has a length of 16 residues. Only the CDR3 DNA is retained, 48 bases long and in frame from the first base. These data are taken from a study of cytomegalovirus exposure and HLA in healthy donors (dated by TCRdb to the late 2010s). Broadly, across the study: According to an earlier analysis of a few hundred of the donors, about 179 million T cells yielded 90 million to 140 million unique TCR beta sequences and around 280 Gb of sequence data. In addition to the first cohort of approximately 650 subjects, a separate validation cohort of 120 different subjects was used. All discovery cohort repertoires had been generated using a single sequencing platform. In a later analysis, previously published TCR beta repertoires from several hundred donors were re-analyzed and high-resolution HLA genotyping was added so that TCR occurrence patterns could be studied. To predict cytomegalovirus infection status, the study combined high-throughput TCR immunosequencing, statistical association of individual TCRs with disease status, and machine learning. Donor age, sex, ethnicity and CMV serostatus were compiled together with the repertoire data. The study was designed to test whether signatures of past pathogen exposure could be identified by cataloging public T cell receptors. An early release that covered approximately 600 HLA-typed donors contained approximately 300 gigabases of sequencing data and 85 million to 100 million unique TCR sequences. In a later genetic analysis, genome-wide SNP genotypes for about three fifths of the 666 donors were used, and that subset was treated as a discovery cohort. Both class I and class II loci were covered by HLA typing, at four-digit resolution. To decide whether each TCR beta V gene segment behaved as functional or pseudogenic, an earlier analysis of some 580 of the donors relied on high-throughput TCR beta sequencing. Roughly 5 DR-DQ haplotypes were handled as single units for association and clustering because linkage in the cohort was strong. In the later analysis, no new phenotypic data were used to find candidate immune exposures; instead, reliance was placed on TCR beta sequences and their occurrence across donors. On average, roughly 250,000 unique TCR beta nucleotide sequences were sequenced per donor among 350 to 400 genotyped donors of the cohort, with about 19% of those sequences being non-productive. The number of donors typed differed by locus, with 629-630 for A, B, C, DRB1 and DQB1, roughly 550 for DQA1, about 610 for DPA1, and some 440 for DPB1. Using immunosequencing, the study profiled T cell repertoires from 666 subjects and related those repertoires to cytomegalovirus serostatus. Of the approximately 400 genotyped donors, 81% were placed in the genetic ancestry cluster associated with self-reported Caucasian donors.

The cohort comprised some 730 healthy bone marrow donors. All cohort members were sampled while nominally healthy, although unrecorded immune exposures were likely present. The donor was CMV seropositive and was included in the group of some 290 seropositive cohort members. Each donor provided a peripheral blood sample, and peripheral blood mononuclear cells were used for TCR beta sequencing. The Qiagen DNeasy Blood Extraction Kit was used to extract genomic DNA from the blood cell samples. Broad study findings and their caveats: Strong co-occurrence of HLA alleles, especially DR and DQ, made assigning TCR associations to individual alleles difficult. Because counts were too low, 15 or so rarely observed V segments, including chromosome 9 orphons, were excluded from the earlier analysis of roughly 580 of the donors. It was suggested by the authors that the approach could potentially be generalized to other disease states and immunological phenotypes. Correlated functional status among segregating V segments might be attributable to linkage disequilibrium, but an unknown experimental factor could not be ruled out. In this cohort, only TCR beta chains were sequenced, and detectable features were limited by the absence of alpha or paired-chain data. Specific HLA alleles were associated with 15,000 to 20,000 TCR beta sequences at a false discovery rate of 0.05 in a later analysis. An association between a missense DCLRE1C variant and V-gene and J-gene trimming of TCR beta chains was found in a later genetic analysis and replicated in an independent cohort. In both the original and validation cohorts, the classifier was reported to diagnose cytomegalovirus status with high specificity and sensitivity. Presence/absence analyses assumed roughly uniform sequencing depth across donors, an assumption that may not hold. In a later analysis, HLA-associated TCR beta chains were found to be more clonally expanded and to have lower generation probabilities than equally common non-associated chains. A further reported finding was that TCR beta sequences accurately predicted the HLA-A and HLA-B alleles for most subjects in the first cohort. Some IMGT-functional V segments, including TRBV6-2 and TRBV6-3, could not be told apart with the 87-base-pair reads, so those segments were excluded. In a later analysis, TCR association rates were found to vary across HLA loci, with the most associated TCRs seen for DRB1 alleles and the fewest for HLA-C alleles. The study gave a list of under 200 TCR beta chains associated with cytomegalovirus. According to a later genetic analysis, donors in an Asian-associated ancestry cluster had fewer N-insertions in productive TCRs than the approximately 670-donor mean. Across donors, most TCR sequences were observed very rarely, whereas some public TCRs were present in many individuals. A later analysis reported that several top co-occurrence clusters appeared linked to parvovirus B19, influenza, CMV and Epstein-Barr virus. Because HLA typing was missing for some donors at each locus, association tests included only the typed subset. A few of the identified cytomegalovirus-associated TCR beta chains were confirmed in vitro to be specific for cytomegalovirus antigens. In a later analysis, most CMV-associated TCR beta chains were found to appear HLA-restricted, with HLA associations seemingly driven largely by CMV exposure. The sequencing pipeline was judged likely to have produced a cluster of highly shared sequence variants as a technical artifact. The only immune exposure information available for the cohort was CMV serostatus. In an earlier analysis of fewer than 750 of the donors, most TCR beta V segments were observed in productive rearrangements about 90% or about 30% of the time, broadly matching IMGT annotations.

The rearranged segments are TRBV6-6 and TRBJ1-3, with TRBD1 identical over 7 junction bases. This clonotype originated in a girl between 5 and 17 years old in good health and CMV-seropositive. Sequenced input: PBMCs. CDR3 region: CASNTGTGESGNTIYF. DNA sequence: TGTGCCAGCAACACAGGAACAGGGGAATCTGGAAACACCATATATTTT.